Listed here is a single T cell receptor (beta chain). There are 18 residues in the CDR3. Germline V lookup: CDR1 SGDLS, CDR2 YYNGEE. Trimming cost V 4 bases and J 5 bases; bases outside gene matches: 19. The data are from a study of blood T cell repertoires in COVID-19. Overall study: The United States, Italy and Spain provided the acute and convalescent COVID-19 samples. Sources were T cells, B-cell-depleted T cells, or PBMCs; the material itself was cDNA or gDNA.

Repertoires were generated with immunoSEQ multiplex PCR, while TCRdb's copy carries only in-frame clones and drops some. The table records 200,000 to 250,000 clones, about 93% of them present only once. The TCR was taken from a man aged 55 to 70 with COVID-19, enrolled during active disease. The chain joins TRBV9 to TRBJ2-7; 9 positions match TRBD1. The source material was peripheral blood. Written as DNA, the CDR3 is TGTGCCAGCAGCCCCCGACAGGGGGGCGCGGGGACTGGGGACGAGCAGTACTTC. This codes for CASSPRQGGAGTGDEQYF.